The 29 T cell receptor beta chains below all came from one sample that was sequenced in a study of CD8+CD57+ T cells in acquired aplastic anemia. The TCR beta profiling, which covered VDJ combination and CDR3 sequence, was carried out using genomic DNA as the template. TCRdb used MiXCR to reprocess the reads, holding one entry per CDR3 protein. The sample holds approximately 170,000 distinct CDR3 sequences, roughly 63% seen once. The sample consisted of sorted CD4+, CD8+, or CD8+CD57+ T cells (not recorded which) from PBMCs. All receptors derive from a human donor in good health.

This sequence joins TRBV5-4 and TRBJ1-2; TRBD1 is a possible D gene (5 bases). The CDR3 consists of 12 residues. The ends were cut back, 4 bases at V and 8 bases at J, with 12 bases in the middle. Germline loops: CDR1 SGHNT, CDR2 YYREEE (reference sequence). CDR3 region: CASSLLRDGYTF. CDR3 DNA sequence: TGTGCCAGCAGCCTCCTCAGGGACGGCTACACCTTC.

The chain has TRBV24-1 and TRBJ2-3; D is uncertain. CDR3 size: 15 residues. Germline CDR1 reads KGHDR; CDR2 reads SFDVKD. Trimming pared 8 bases from V and 2 bases from J, leaving 16 bases between. CDR3 bases: TGTGCCACCACCGCCGGCGGTTCCAACACAGATACGCAGTATTTT. This translates into CATTAGGSNTDTQYF.

The rearrangement joins TRBV7-8 to TRBJ2-3, with 8 bases that match TRBD1. With 0 bases clipped from V and 1 base from J, the junction kept 0 bases outside the gene matches. This CDR3 region has 15 residues. Germline V gives CDR1 SGHVS, CDR2 FQNEAQ. The CDR3: CASSLAGQGTDTQYF. The CDR3 nucleotides are TGTGCCAGCAGCTTAGCGGGACAGGGCACAGATACGCAGTATTTT. The entire variable domain, with the rest obtained from reference TRBV7-8 and TRBJ2-3, is as follows: GAGVSQSPRYKVAKRGQDVALRCDPISGHVSLFWYQQALGQGPEFLTYFQNEAQLDKSGLPSDRFFAERPEGSVSTLKIQRTQQEDSAVYLCASSLAGQGTDTQYFGPGTRLTVL.

The gene calls are TRBV7-9 and TRBJ2-7, with 7 bases aligning to TRBD2. CDR1 and CDR2 (germline): SEHNR, FQNEAQ (reference sequence). The CDR3 is 14 residues long. V lost 5 bases, J lost 5 bases, and 9 bases stayed unmatched. CDR3 DNA sequence: TGTGCCAGCAGCCGAGGACTAGTGAAACACGAGCAGTACTTC. It translates to CASSRGLVKHEQYF.

The V gene is TRBV19, the J gene TRBJ1-5; perhaps TRBD1 as D (5 bases). This CDR3 region has 15 residues. V was shortened by 3 bases and J by 7 bases, with 16 bases between the two germline ends. The germline gives CDR1 LNHDA, CDR2 SQIVND (reference sequence). Here the CDR3 DNA reads TGTGCCAGTAGTATCCAGCGAGGGGTTGGGCAGCCCCAGCATTTT. It yields the protein CASSIQRGVGQPQHF.

A note on this clonotype: One end of the junction is discordant with germline, which a read error may explain. The V gene is TRBV9, the J gene TRBJ1-5; D is undetermined. Germline lookup yields CDR1 SGDLS and CDR2 YYNGEE. This CDR3 has 15 residues. The DNA of the CDR3 is TGCGCCAGCAGCTTGGGAGAGGTGGGGAATCAGCCCCAGCATTTT. As protein: CASSLGEVGNQPQHF.

This clonotype was picked up many times. This chain links TRBV5-5 with TRBJ2-1; no clear D gene. CDR1 and CDR2 (germline): SGHKS, YYEKEE (reference sequence). This CDR3 has 14 amino acids. V was shortened by 1 base and J by 3 bases, with 8 bases between the two germline ends. The CDR3 nucleotides are TGTGCCAGCAGCTTGAACGGGCGCTACAATGAGCAGTTCTTC. This sequence encodes CASSLNGRYNEQFF.

This clonotype came up a few times. This chain connects TRBV15 to TRBJ2-1; 10 bases align to TRBD2. The CDR3 covers 16 residues. Germline assignment: CDR1 LNHNV and CDR2 YYDKDF (reference sequence). V trimming: 3 bases; J trimming: 2 bases; junction bases outside the gene matches: 4. The CDR3 region is CATSSSGGVTYNEQFF. The CDR3 DNA is TGTGCCACCAGCAGCAGCGGGGGGGTCACCTACAATGAGCAGTTCTTC. The whole variable domain, remainder taken from reference TRBV15 and TRBJ2-1, is DAMVIQNPRYQVTQFGKPVTLSCSQTLNHNVMYWYQQKSSQAPKLLFHYYDKDFNNEADTPDNFQSRRPNTSFCFLDIRSPGLGDTAMYLCATSSSGGVTYNEQFFGPGTRLTVL.

The chain is built from TRBV6-5 and TRBJ2-7; 8 bases agree with TRBD2. J was trimmed by 7 bases and V by 6 bases; bases with no gene match: 11. Germline V gene lookup returns CDR1 MNHEY and CDR2 SVGAGI. The length of the CDR3 is 14 residues. The chain's CDR3 is CASSRGGTGREQYF. The CDR3, as DNA: TGTGCCAGCAGCCGGGGGGGGACGGGGAGGGAGCAGTACTTC.

The chain links TRBV24-1 to TRBJ2-2, with 13 bases identical to TRBD2. This CDR3 has 17 residues. The V gene's germline CDR1 is KGHDR and CDR2 SFDVKD. The V and J ends lost 3 bases and 6 bases, in that order; junction bases with no gene match: 6. The CDR3 protein is CATSDAGLAGVPGELFF. The CDR3 bases are TGTGCCACCAGTGATGCAGGACTAGCGGGAGTCCCCGGGGAGCTGTTTTTT.

In its sample, this clonotype was seen a few times. This sequence joins TRBV18 and TRBJ2-3; a weak D match, TRBD2 (5 bases). The CDR3 runs 15 residues. CDR1 is KGHSH and CDR2 is LQKENI in the germline V gene. V was shortened by 3 bases and J by 0 bases, with 10 bases between the two germline ends. The DNA of the CDR3 is TGTGCCAGCTCACCCCCGGGGAGTAGCACAGATACGCAGTATTTT. Translating it yields CASSPPGSSTDTQYF.

This clonotype was seen a few times. The genes are TRBV19 and TRBJ1-1, with D maybe TRBD1 (5 bases). Germline lookup yields CDR1 LNHDA and CDR2 SQIVND (reference sequence). This CDR3 is built from 14 residues. Between the trimmed V and J ends, which lost 6 bases and 0 bases, there was a span of 11 bases. CDR3 residues: CASSELDMNTEAFF. The CDR3 DNA reads TGTGCCAGTAGCGAATTGGACATGAACACTGAAGCTTTCTTT.

The rearrangement joins TRBV2 to TRBJ2-1; tentative D call: TRBD2 (7 bases). CDR3 length equals 13 residues. Trimming removed 10 bases at V and 3 bases at J, with 13 bases between. CDR1 is SNHLY and CDR2 is FYNNEI in the germline V gene. The CDR3 sequence is CATRGAVYNEQFF. The CDR3 DNA reads as TGTGCCACTCGGGGGGCAGTCTACAATGAGCAGTTCTTC.

V and J are TRBV12-3 or TRBV12-4 and TRBJ2-5; either TRBD1 or TRBD2 may fit D (7 bases each). The length of the CDR3 is 14 residues. Trimming took 6 bases from V and 2 from J, leaving 13 bases between them. For the CDR3, the DNA is TGTGCCAGCAGCCAGGGGGGGGGGCAAGAGACCCAGTACTTC. Residues: CASSQGGGQETQYF.

This clonotype was detected only once. The gene calls are TRBV12-3 or TRBV12-4 and TRBJ1-1; 7 bases fit TRBD1. This CDR3 comprises 12 residues. J lost 8 bases, V lost 5 bases, and 5 bases had no gene match. For the CDR3, the DNA is TGTGCCAGCAGTATACAGGGGTTAGAAGCTTTCTTT. Translation gives CASSIQGLEAFF.

The chain combines TRBV20-1 with TRBJ2-7; TRBD1 matches at 7 bases. V was pared by 6 bases and J by 5 bases, with 10 bases of the junction left unmatched. CDR1 is DFQATT and CDR2 is SNEGSKA in the germline V gene (reference sequence). The CDR3 has 13 residues. This CDR3 is CSAPSTGTNEQYF. DNA for the CDR3: TGCAGTGCACCCTCGACAGGGACAAACGAGCAGTACTTC.

The CDR3 sequence: CSSTVGLAGYEQFF. The CDR3 DNA reads TGCAGCTCCACCGTGGGACTAGCGGGGTATGAGCAGTTCTTC. This sequence joins TRBV29-1 and TRBJ2-1; 13 nucleotides line up with TRBD2. In germline, CDR1 is SQVTM, CDR2 ANQGSEA. Trimming removed 8 bases from V and 8 bases from J; junction bases left unmatched: 9. The length of the CDR3 is 14 residues.

In the case of this clonotype: Because the CDR3 is missing its conserved closing phenylalanine or tryptophan, this is likely a read error. It is unclear where the CDR3 begins or ends on the DNA, so no DNA is shown, and the CDR3 is as TCRdb lists it. The rearrangement joins TRBV12-3 or TRBV12-4 to TRBJ1-2. The CDR3 numbers 10 amino acids, ends counted. This CDR3 reads CASSSLASTY.

This chain uses TRBV20-1 with TRBJ1-5, with D possibly TRBD1 on 5 matching bases. The CDR3 length is 17 residues. The V end lost 1 base, the J end lost 1 base, and 17 bases lay between the germline ends. The germline CDR1 and CDR2 sequences are DFQATT and SNEGSKA (reference sequence). In DNA form, the CDR3 reads TGCAGTGCTAGAGGGGCAGGGCCGGGAATAAGCAATCAGCCCCAGCATTTT. This encodes CSARGAGPGISNQPQHF.

This sequence joins TRBV6-5 and TRBJ1-5, with 7 bases fitting TRBD1. Trimming cost V 7 bases and J 2 bases; bases outside gene matches: 8. Looked up from germline, CDR1 is MNHEY and CDR2 is SVGAGI. The CDR3 is 15 amino acids. The CDR3 DNA reads as TGTGCCAGCACTTTGGACAGGTTCGGCAATCAGCCCCAGCATTTT. Translation: CASTLDRFGNQPQHF.

Remarks on this clonotype: It may be a read error: a sequence one base away is much more abundant. The gene calls are TRBV9 and TRBJ2-1; weak D call: TRBD2 (6 bases). V was pared by 0 bases and J by 0 bases, with 16 bases between. CDR1 SGDLS and CDR2 YYNGEE come from the germline V gene. The CDR3 runs to 18 residues. The CDR3 loop reads CASSVADAGLGSYNEQFF. The CDR3 nucleotides are TGTGCCAGCAGCGTAGCGGACGCGGGGCTGGGCTCCTACAATGAGCAGTTCTTC.

The chain is built from TRBV9 and TRBJ1-1; 7 positions agree with TRBD1. Trimming removed 7 bases from V and 6 bases from J; junction bases left unmatched: 12. CDR1 SGDLS and CDR2 YYNGEE come from the germline V gene. This CDR3 is 14 amino acids long. This CDR3 is CASAQGGAFPEAFF. CDR3 bases: TGTGCCAGCGCCCAGGGGGGCGCTTTTCCTGAAGCTTTCTTT.

V and J are TRBV19 and TRBJ1-2; 9 nucleotides line up with TRBD1. Trimming cost V 6 bases and J 4 bases; bases outside gene matches: 0. This CDR3 has 12 amino acids. Germline V gene data show CDR1 as LNHDA and CDR2 as SQIVND (reference sequence). The CDR3 coding sequence is TGTGCCAGTAGGACAGGGGGCTATGGCTACACCTTC. The encoded protein is CASRTGGYGYTF.

This chain connects TRBV20-1 to TRBJ2-3; D not certain. This CDR3 contains 11 residues. Germline assignment: CDR1 DFQATT and CDR2 SNEGSKA (reference sequence). Trimming took 6 bases from V and 7 from J, leaving 11 bases between them. CDR3 bases: TGCAGTGCCAAGAAGGTGAATACGCAGTATTTT. Translating it yields CSAKKVNTQYF.

The V gene is TRBV20-1, the J gene TRBJ1-1, with 8 bases matching TRBD1. Germline loops: CDR1 DFQATT, CDR2 SNEGSKA (reference sequence). With 3 bases clipped from V and 0 bases from J, the junction kept 3 bases outside the gene matches. The CDR3 has 14 residues. CDR3 bases: TGCAGTGCTAGTGGACAGGGTCTGAACACTGAAGCTTTCTTT. Protein: CSASGQGLNTEAFF.

This clonotype was detected many times. The chain uses TRBV7-9 and TRBJ1-1; D remains ambiguous. The germline V gene has CDR1 SEHNR and CDR2 FQNEAQ (reference sequence). The ends were cut back, 3 bases at V and 3 bases at J, with 8 bases in the middle. The CDR3 runs 13 residues. CDR3 in DNA: TGTGCCAGCAGCTTTTCCGGTGACACTGAAGCTTTCTTT. This codes for CASSFSGDTEAFF. The full variable domain, in which reference TRBV7-9 and TRBJ1-1 provide the parts outside the CDR3, is DTGVSQNPRHKITKRGQNVTFRCDPISEHNRLYWYRQTLGQGPEFLTYFQNEAQLEKSRLLSDRFSAERPKGSFSTLEIQRTEQGDSAMYLCASSFSGDTEAFFGQGTRLTVV.

The chain has TRBV5-4 and TRBJ1-6; D uncertain. Looked up from germline, CDR1 is SGHNT and CDR2 is YYREEE (reference sequence). V lost 4 bases and J lost 7, with 12 bases in between. The CDR3 is 14 amino acids. The chain's CDR3 is CASSNRDLNSPLHF. The CDR3 nucleotides read TGTGCCAGCAGCAACCGGGATTTAAATTCACCCCTCCACTTT.

The chain joins TRBV7-8 to TRBJ1-2; 9 nucleotides match TRBD1. The CDR3 runs 13 residues. V was clipped by 6 bases and J by 4 bases; unmatched bases: 3. Germline CDR1 reads SGHVS; CDR2 reads FQNEAQ. The CDR3 DNA follows: TGTGCCAGCAGTACACAGGGGGCCTATGGCTACACCTTC. Its translation is CASSTQGAYGYTF.

This clonotype was seen only a few times. CDR3: CASSLESELYGYTF. CDR3 DNA sequence: TGTGCCAGCAGCTTAGAATCCGAGCTCTATGGCTACACCTTC. V usage is TRBV7-9 and J usage is TRBJ1-2; no firm D call. Trimming shortened V by 1 base and J by 4 bases, and 10 bases separated the two germline ends. This CDR3 comprises 14 residues. Germline V gene data show CDR1 as SEHNR and CDR2 as FQNEAQ (reference sequence).